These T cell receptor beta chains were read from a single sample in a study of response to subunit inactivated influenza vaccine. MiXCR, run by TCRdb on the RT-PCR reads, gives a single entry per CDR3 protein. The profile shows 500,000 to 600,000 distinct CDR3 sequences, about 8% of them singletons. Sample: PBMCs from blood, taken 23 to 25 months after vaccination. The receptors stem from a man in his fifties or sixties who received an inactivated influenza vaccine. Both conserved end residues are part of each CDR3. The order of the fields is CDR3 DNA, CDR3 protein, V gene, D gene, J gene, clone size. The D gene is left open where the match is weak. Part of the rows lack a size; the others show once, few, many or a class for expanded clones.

CDR3 DNA: TGTGCCAGCAGCTCCAAAGGTTCACCCCTCCACTTT
CDR3 protein: CASSSKGSPLHF
V gene: TRBV7-9
D gene: .
J gene: TRBJ1-6
clone size: few

CDR3 DNA: TGCAGTGCTAGAGTGGGACTAGCGGGAGGGCGTAGCACAGATACGCAGTATTTT
CDR3 protein: CSARVGLAGGRSTDTQYF
V gene: TRBV20-1
D gene: TRBD2
J gene: TRBJ2-3
clone size: .

CDR3 DNA: TGTGCCAGCAGCGTAGGAGGTGGGGTATCCGAGCAGTACTTC
CDR3 protein: CASSVGGGVSEQYF
V gene: TRBV9
D gene: .
J gene: TRBJ2-7
clone size: .

CDR3 DNA: TGTGCCAGCAGTTTCGCCCTGGGACAGGTGAACTATGGCTACACCTTC
CDR3 protein: CASSFALGQVNYGYTF
V gene: TRBV28
D gene: TRBD1
J gene: TRBJ1-2
clone size: few

CDR3 DNA: TGTGCCAGCAGCTTGGACCGGGACAGCGGATTGCACTTC
CDR3 protein: CASSLDRDSGLHF
V gene: TRBV11-2
D gene: TRBD1
J gene: TRBJ2-7
clone size: .

CDR3 DNA: TGTGCCAGCAGTTACTCGATGAGTAGCGGGAGCACAGATACGCAGTATTTT
CDR3 protein: CASSYSMSSGSTDTQYF
V gene: TRBV6-5
D gene: TRBD2
J gene: TRBJ2-3
clone size: .

CDR3 DNA: TGTGCCAGCAGCCTCCGGAACTCAATTCTAGCAGAAAGCACAGATACGCAGTATTTT
CDR3 protein: CASSLRNSILAESTDTQYF
V gene: TRBV4-2
D gene: .
J gene: TRBJ2-3
clone size: .

CDR3 DNA: TGCGCCAGCAGCCAAGATCTGAGGGGGGAGACCCAGTACTTC
CDR3 protein: CASSQDLRGETQYF
V gene: TRBV4-3
D gene: .
J gene: TRBJ2-5
clone size: .

CDR3 DNA: TGTGCCAGCGTTGACAGGCTCGCTGTGGGAGAGACCCAGTACTTC
CDR3 protein: CASVDRLAVGETQYF
V gene: TRBV12-3/TRBV12-4
D gene: .
J gene: TRBJ2-5
clone size: many

CDR3 DNA: TGTGCCATCAGCTCGACAGGACCAAGCTCTGGGGCCAACGTCCTGACTTTC
CDR3 protein: CAISSTGPSSGANVLTF
V gene: TRBV10-3
D gene: .
J gene: TRBJ2-6
clone size: .

CDR3 DNA: TGTGCCAGCAGTTCCGCTTTTCGGGGGTCCTACGAGCAGTACTTC
CDR3 protein: CASSSAFRGSYEQYF
V gene: TRBV27
D gene: .
J gene: TRBJ2-7
clone size: few

CDR3 DNA: TGTGCCATCAGCAGAGATCAAGCGGCAGTGCAAGAGACCCAGTACTTC
CDR3 protein: CAISRDQAAVQETQYF
V gene: TRBV15
D gene: .
J gene: TRBJ2-5
clone size: .

CDR3 DNA: TGTGCCAGCAGCAAGTCTAGCGCCGCCGCCGAAAACATTCAGTACTTC
CDR3 protein: CASSKSSAAAENIQYF
V gene: TRBV7-2
D gene: .
J gene: TRBJ2-4
clone size: .

CDR3 DNA: TGCAGTGCTAGAGTCCCCGTCGGGAACACCGGGGAGCTGTTTTTT
CDR3 protein: CSARVPVGNTGELFF
V gene: TRBV20-1
D gene: .
J gene: TRBJ2-2
clone size: few